The clone carrying this TCR beta chain showed up just a few times. Its antigen is undetermined. This sample stems from a study of post-analysis software for immune sequencing data. General study findings and limits: Clustering by F measure revealed strong co-clustering among samples prepared together in one batch. In patients, TRBV5-6, TRBV5-1 and TRBV20-1 belonged to five or six TRBV segments found more frequently than in controls.

V dropped 7 bases and J dropped 5; count of bases not matched to a gene: 6. The germline gives CDR1 MDHEN, CDR2 SYDVKM. This CDR3 has 13 amino acids. Unique molecular identifiers had been added to the TCR beta cDNA libraries. Once roughly 0.95 to 10 million T cells were used, roughly 500,000 cDNA molecules resulted. Using its own MiXCR run on the PCR reads, TCRdb lists one record per CDR3 protein. The repertoire holds more than 450,000 distinct CDR3 sequences, with around 31% as singletons. The TCR was taken from a girl aged 2-17 years with multiple sclerosis. V gene TRBV28 combines with J gene TRBJ2-5; 8 bases fit TRBD2. Source material: blood. The CDR3 bases are TGTGCCAGCATTCGGGGGGGGGAGGAGACCCAGTACTTC. This gives the protein CASIRGGEETQYF.